These 30 T cell receptor beta chains came from one sample sequenced in a study of blood T cells in healthy people across ages. PCR was performed a second time for 7 to 11 cycles using a sample-barcoded 5' primer and a J-beta primer mix. TCRdb re-called the 5' RACE reads through MiXCR, storing one row per CDR3 protein. Of hundreds of thousands of distinct CDR3 sequences in the sample, more than 40% are singletons; the top ten hold approximately 20%. Sequenced input: blood. The source of these receptors is a man in his 60s in good health.

The rearrangement joins TRBV7-2 to TRBJ2-3, with 7 bases aligning to TRBD2. Trimming removed 6 bases from V and 5 bases from J; junction bases left unmatched: 11. Germline values: CDR1 SGHTA, CDR2 FQGNSA. The CDR3 extends over 15 amino acids. The CDR3, as DNA: TGTGCCAGCAGAGCGGGGTCTAGCGGACTAGATACGCAGTATTTT. Translating it yields CASRAGSSGLDTQYF.

V usage is TRBV4-2 and J usage is TRBJ2-6; 9 bases are a match to TRBD1. There are 19 residues in the CDR3. Germline trimming cut 3 bases from V and 0 bases from J; bases unmatched to any gene: 9. Germline lookup yields CDR1 LGHNA and CDR2 YNFKEQ. DNA for the CDR3: TGTGCCAGCAGCCAGCACCCGGGACAGGGATACTCTGGGGCCAACGTCCTGACTTTC. Translation: CASSQHPGQGYSGANVLTF.

The count of this clonotype is one. One junction end does not reproduce the germline sequence, and a read error may be involved. The gene calls are TRBV5-6 and TRBJ2-3; D not resolved. This CDR3 is built from 12 residues. Germline CDR1 SGHDT, CDR2 YYEEEE. The CDR3 sequence is CASNLASDTQYF. In nucleotides, the CDR3 is TGTGCCAGCAACTTGGCCTCAGATACGCAGTATTTT.

This clonotype has ten or more counts. The chain uses TRBV21-1 and TRBJ1-5; the listed D gene, TRBD1, was not tested against the DNA. TRBV21-1 is a listed pseudogene. This CDR3 is built from 16 residues. The CDR3 reads CASSTTGGRGNQPQHF. The CDR3 nucleotides read TGTGCCAGCAGCACCACAGGGGGCCGGGGCAATCAGCCCCAGCATTTT.

Worth noting for this clonotype: The CDR3 does not close with the conserved phenylalanine or tryptophan, likely indicating a read error. This chain joins TRBV20-1 and TRBJ2-3; 9 nucleotides align to TRBD2. Germline trimming cut 4 bases from V and 7 bases from J; bases unmatched to any gene: 3. The CDR3 loop spans 12 amino acids. Germline lookup yields CDR1 DFQATT and CDR2 SNEGSKA (reference sequence). Written as DNA, the CDR3 is TGCAGTGCTAAGCGGGGGGACCATACGCAGTATTCT. It is translated as CSAKRGDHTQYS.

This chain uses TRBV5-4 with TRBJ2-4; 8 bases line up with TRBD2. In germline, CDR1 is SGHNT, CDR2 YYREEE (reference sequence). The CDR3 runs 16 residues. Trimming took 4 bases from V and 3 from J; bases not matched to a gene: 9. In DNA, the CDR3 is TGTGCCAGCAGCCGGGAGGGCCGGCGGGACAAAAACATTCAGTACTTC. Translated, it gives CASSREGRRDKNIQYF.

The chain joins TRBV21-1 to TRBJ1-6; the table calls TRBD1, which could not be checked here. TRBV21-1 is deemed a pseudogene. This CDR3 has 13 residues. CDR3 region: CASDRGNNSPLHF. The CDR3, as DNA: TGTGCCAGCGACAGGGGGAATAATTCACCCCTCCACTTT.

This clonotype was detected a few times. The V call is TRBV20-1, the J call TRBJ2-7; 9 bases are a match to TRBD1. V was clipped by 6 bases and J by 5 bases; unmatched bases: 11. Germline loops: CDR1 DFQATT, CDR2 SNEGSKA (reference sequence). The CDR3 length is 14 residues. CDR3 nucleotide sequence: TGCAGTGCCTTAGGTCGACAGGGGGATCACGAGCAGTACTTC. This encodes CSALGRQGDHEQYF.

J is TRBJ2-1 and V is TRBV11-3; D remains unclear. Germline loops: CDR1 SGHNT, CDR2 YENEEA. Trimming removed 4 bases from V and 6 bases from J, with 16 bases in between. The length of the CDR3 is 15 residues. The CDR3 loop is CASSWVTGSLNEQFF. The CDR3 nucleotides read TGTGCCAGCAGCTGGGTTACGGGCTCACTCAATGAGCAGTTCTTC.

A few counts support this clonotype. V and J are TRBV20-1 and TRBJ2-1; the match to TRBD2 covers 9 bases. CDR3 length: 15 residues. V lost 1 base to trimming and J lost 6 bases; unmatched junction nucleotides: 7. The V gene's germline CDR1 is DFQATT and CDR2 SNEGSKA (reference sequence). The CDR3 coding sequence is TGCAGTGCTAGAGGAAGGCTAGCGGGGCTCAATGAGCAGTTCTTC. Its protein is CSARGRLAGLNEQFF.

This clonotype was seen a handful of times. The V gene is TRBV7-2, the J gene TRBJ2-2, with a tentative D call TRBD2 (6 bases). V gave up 5 bases and J gave up 0 bases, with 10 bases separating them. From germline, CDR1 is SGHTA and CDR2 FQGNSA. This CDR3 comprises 15 residues. The CDR3 protein is CASSAGRTNTGELFF. CDR3 bases: TGTGCCAGCAGCGCGGGACGGACGAACACCGGGGAGCTGTTTTTT.

This clonotype was picked up a small number of times. The V and J genes are TRBV20-1 and TRBJ1-5; 8 bases are a match to TRBD1. V lost 5 bases to trimming and J lost 6 bases; unmatched junction nucleotides: 9. This CDR3 has 14 residues. The germline V gene has CDR1 DFQATT and CDR2 SNEGSKA (reference sequence). CDR3 sequence: CSASNNRGFQPQHF. The CDR3 DNA reads TGCAGTGCTTCGAATAACAGGGGGTTTCAGCCCCAGCATTTT.

This clonotype showed up just a few times. This chain joins TRBV25-1 and TRBJ1-1, with D unresolved. From germline, CDR1 is MGHDK and CDR2 SYGVNS. Trimming stripped 5 bases from V and 1 base from J, with 5 bases between. The CDR3 length is 12 residues. CDR3 sequence: CASSYWNTEAFF. The CDR3, as DNA: TGTGCCAGCAGTTATTGGAACACTGAAGCTTTCTTT.

This clonotype was detected once. V and J are TRBV6-2 or TRBV6-3 and TRBJ1-2; tentative D call: TRBD1 (6 bases). The CDR3 has 16 residues. Germline CDR1 reads MNHEY; CDR2 reads SVGEGT. The germline V and J ends were trimmed by 0 bases and 2 bases, with 13 bases remaining between them. CDR3 DNA: TGTGCCAGCAGTTACTCATCGGGACATCTAAACTATGGCTACACCTTC. Amino acid sequence: CASSYSSGHLNYGYTF.

The chain carries TRBV5-1 and TRBJ2-1, with D perhaps TRBD1 or TRBD2 (6 bases each). With 7 bases removed from V and 0 bases from J, the gap between germline ends came to 20 bases. The CDR3 sequence is 17 residues long. Germline V CDR1 and CDR2: SGHRS, YFSETQ. CDR3 in amino acids: CASRGGGGESSYNEQFF. CDR3 DNA sequence: TGCGCCAGCCGAGGGGGAGGCGGGGAGAGCTCCTACAATGAGCAGTTCTTC.

The chain has TRBV5-4 and TRBJ2-7; TRBD1 agrees at 7 bases. The CDR3 runs 15 residues. Per the germline V gene, CDR1 is SGHNT and CDR2 is YYREEE (reference sequence). With 7 bases clipped from V and 3 bases from J, the junction kept 13 bases outside the gene matches. CDR3 in DNA: TGTGCCAGCGATACTCTGGGGGACAGATACTACGAGCAGTACTTC. Amino acid sequence: CASDTLGDRYYEQYF.

This clonotype was counted a few times. The chain recombines TRBV4-1 with TRBJ1-2, with TRBD1 matching 7 bases. The CDR3 spans 14 residues. V was clipped by 2 bases and J by 6 bases; unmatched bases: 6. Germline V CDR1 and CDR2: MGHRA, YSYEKL. The CDR3 nucleotides are TGCGCCAGCAGCCAAAACAGGGGCACGAATGGCTACACCTTC. Its translation is CASSQNRGTNGYTF.

V is TRBV3-1 and J is TRBJ1-6; D possibly corresponds to TRBD1 (5 bases). V was clipped by 6 bases and J by 9 bases, with 9 bases between them. Looked up from germline, CDR1 is LGHDT and CDR2 is YNNKEL (reference sequence). The length of the CDR3 is 12 residues. The CDR3 protein is CASSRQSSPLHF. The CDR3 DNA follows: TGTGCCAGCAGTCGACAGAGTTCACCCCTCCACTTT.

V gene TRBV12-3 or TRBV12-4 combines with J gene TRBJ2-4; TRBD2 agrees at 9 bases. Unmatched junction bases numbered 2, after V lost 5 bases and J lost 6 bases. CDR3 length: 13 amino acids. In DNA, the CDR3 is TGTGCCAGCAGTGTGGGACTAGCAAACATTCAGTACTTC. Its protein is CASSVGLANIQYF.

The rearrangement links TRBV27 to TRBJ1-5, with D possibly TRBD1 on 6 matching bases. Trimming took off 3 bases at V and 5 bases at J, with 11 bases between the two ends. The CDR3 has 14 residues. Germline loops: CDR1 MNHEY, CDR2 SMNVEV (reference sequence). The CDR3 coding sequence is TGTGCCAGCAGTTTTAGGGGGGCCGATCAGCCCCAGCATTTT. Protein: CASSFRGADQPQHF.

The chain employs TRBV28 and TRBJ1-2; maybe TRBD1 (5 bases). The CDR3 is 16 amino acids. Trimming took off 6 bases at V and 2 bases at J, with 19 bases between the two ends. CDR1 is MDHEN, CDR2 SYDVKM, per germline. The CDR3 coding sequence is TGTGCCAGCAGCGAACTACAGGAAACGACGAACTATGGCTACACCTTC. It codes for CASSELQETTNYGYTF.

The chain is built from TRBV5-1 and TRBJ1-6; possibly TRBD1 for D (5 bases). CDR3 size: 14 residues. The germline gives CDR1 SGHRS, CDR2 YFSETQ. Trimming removed 0 bases at V and 7 bases at J, with 8 bases between. Here the CDR3 reads CASSLAGRNSPLHF. The CDR3 DNA is TGCGCCAGCAGCTTGGCAGGGAGGAATTCACCCCTCCACTTT. Full variable domain (rest looked up from reference TRBV5-1 and TRBJ1-6): KAGVTQTPRYLIKTRGQQVTLSCSPISGHRSVSWYQQTPGQGLQFLFEYFSETQRNKGNFPGRFSGRQFSNSRSEMNVSTLELGDSALYLCASSLAGRNSPLHFGNGTRLTVT.

The chain joins TRBV20-1 to TRBJ2-1; D gene ambiguous. The CDR3 contains 14 residues. Germline CDR1 reads DFQATT; CDR2 reads SNEGSKA (reference sequence). V lost 5 bases, J lost 0 bases, and 11 bases lay in between. DNA of the CDR3: TGCAGTGCTCGTCGGTCCAGCTCCTACAATGAGCAGTTCTTC. Protein product: CSARRSSSYNEQFF.

This clonotype was seen only a few times. The chain links TRBV4-1 to TRBJ2-1; tentatively, D is TRBD1 or TRBD2 (6 bases each). CDR1 is MGHRA, CDR2 YSYEKL, per germline. The CDR3 is 20 amino acids. Trimming pared 0 bases from V and 0 bases from J, leaving 21 bases between. The CDR3 bases are TGCGCCAGCAGCCAAGAGGGGGGCAGTTCCGCTTTCAGCTCCTACAATGAGCAGTTCTTC. Protein product: CASSQEGGSSAFSSYNEQFF.

V and J are TRBV9 and TRBJ2-7; D unresolved. The CDR3 consists of 15 residues. From germline, CDR1 is SGDLS and CDR2 YYNGEE. The V end was cut by 2 bases, the J end by 5 bases, with 17 bases between. CDR3 nucleotides: TGTGCCAGCAGCGTGGATAGCTCGAGTGGCAACGAGCAGTACTTC. Translating gives CASSVDSSSGNEQYF. The entire variable domain, with the rest obtained from reference TRBV9 and TRBJ2-7, is as follows: DSGVTQTPKHLITATGQRVTLRCSPRSGDLSVYWYQQSLDQGLQFLIQYYNGEERAKGNILERFSAQQFPDLHSELNLSSLELGDSALYFCASSVDSSSGNEQYFGPGTRLTVT.

This clonotype occurred many times. CDR3 residues: CASNKGTGTYEQYF. In DNA, the CDR3 is TGTGCCAGCAACAAAGGGACAGGGACCTACGAGCAGTACTTC. This sequence joins TRBV5-5 and TRBJ2-7; TRBD1 agrees at 9 bases. CDR1 SGHKS and CDR2 YYEKEE come from the germline V gene (reference sequence). The CDR3 totals 14 residues. J was trimmed by 2 bases and V by 6 bases; bases with no gene match: 6.

The chain joins TRBV28 to TRBJ1-5; no firm D call. CDR3 length: 12 residues. Germline loops: CDR1 MDHEN, CDR2 SYDVKM. Trimming stripped 9 bases from V and 4 bases from J, with 10 bases between. Written as DNA, the CDR3 is TGTGCCAGTGCGGGCAGTAATCAGCCCCAGCATTTT. Amino acids: CASAGSNQPQHF.

The chain is built from TRBV4-3 and TRBJ2-1; maybe TRBD1 (5 bases). Germline lookup yields CDR1 LGHNA and CDR2 YSLEER. This CDR3 has 15 residues. V dropped 0 bases and J dropped 7 bases, with 13 bases sitting between them. The CDR3 spells CASSQDGASRNEQFF. CDR3 coding DNA: TGCGCCAGCAGCCAAGATGGGGCGAGCCGGAATGAGCAGTTCTTC.

This clonotype was seen more than once but under ten times. The chain uses TRBV6-5 and TRBJ2-5, with 9 bases lining up with TRBD2. V was pared by 5 bases and J by 3 bases, with 7 bases of the junction left unmatched. Germline loops: CDR1 MNHEY, CDR2 SVGAGI. The CDR3 covers 15 residues. CDR3 in DNA: TGTGCCAGCAGTCCGACGAGCGGGGGGAAAGAGACCCAGTACTTC. Its protein product is CASSPTSGGKETQYF.

The CDR3 sequence is CSAPKGQTNTEAFF. The CDR3 DNA sequence: TGCAGTGCTCCTAAGGGACAGACGAACACTGAAGCTTTCTTT. The rearrangement uses TRBV20-1 and TRBJ1-1, with 7 bases aligning to TRBD1. J gave up 1 base and V 5 bases, and 7 bases lay outside the gene matches. CDR3 length: 14 residues. Germline V gives CDR1 DFQATT, CDR2 SNEGSKA (reference sequence).